The text below deals with one T cell receptor (beta chain). Its antigen is currently not known. The input lacks base qualities; no much larger clone sits a single base away. These data come from a study of T cell clonotyping in hematopoietic cell transplantation (dated by TCRdb to the early 2020s). For the study in its entirety: The study collected 135 blood samples from approximately 35 consecutive transplant recipients and their related donors. Patient recruitment ran from late 2015 to early 2017, and follow-up continued until late 2020 or death.

Related transplant donors provided blood samples for TCR beta sequencing. Nuclei Lysis Solution was used to extract genomic DNA from fresh or cryopreserved unfractionated peripheral blood mononuclear cells. Study-level results and caveats: Only a small fraction of recipient repertoires overlapped donor repertoires, with over 95% appearing de novo at the given depth. After transplant, TCR diversity in recipients dropped, and pathologically expanded clonotypes climbed progressively between day 30 and day 180. Donor and pretransplant recipient Inverse Simpson Index values predicted broader posttransplant TCR repertoire diversity. The sample size was limited, and because cells were not sorted, the contributions of CD4 and CD8 repertoires could not be separated.

TCR beta CDR3 regions were amplified from genomic DNA with the immunoSEQ assay, a bias-controlled multiplex PCR using V- and J-specific primers. In a second PCR step, the CDR3 amplicons were tagged with a proprietary barcode plus Illumina adapter sequences. An Illumina MiSeq instrument was used to sequence the CDR3 libraries. For the original study's pipeline: immunoSEQ Analyzer 3.0 was used for export and quality control, with R Bioconductor and Immunarch used for downstream analyses. Only productive rearrangements within the normalized downsampled data set were used in the calculation of repertoire metrics. In the normalized cohort, a clonotype counted as pathologically expanded if the clonotype was larger than 5 templates. Repertoire diversity was measured with the Inverse Simpson Index. CMV-specificity analyses were carried out on the non-normalized data set to capture all clonotypes. The clones in this table, taken by TCRdb from immuneACCESS, are in-frame only. Not every clone is retained; where verified, under half of the shortfall comes from an unresolved V gene, and the cause of the rest is unknown. V, J and clone size are taken as reported in that table, and D and trimming were inferred from the DNA itself. The sample records about 36,000 clones, about 90% of which are singletons. In total, the top ten clones hold just under 2% of the sample.

Input material: peripheral blood mononuclear cells. The receptor was isolated from a woman in her thirties or forties in good health. Some clones in this sample may be carry-over from other donors' samples.

The CDR3 here reads CASSSTGGFNYGYTF. The sequence in DNA is TGCGCCAGCAGCTCAACAGGAGGATTCAACTATGGCTACACCTTC. Rearrangement joined TRBV5-1 to TRBJ1-2; matching of 5 bases hints at TRBD1 as the D gene. The CDR3 sequence holds 15 residues, the cysteine and phenylalanine included. Kept here is only the CDR3 DNA, which spans 45 bases and is read in frame from base 1. V and J lose 3 bases and 2 bases, and a span of 14 bases separates them. From the germline V gene, CDR1 is SGHRS and CDR2 is YFSETQ.